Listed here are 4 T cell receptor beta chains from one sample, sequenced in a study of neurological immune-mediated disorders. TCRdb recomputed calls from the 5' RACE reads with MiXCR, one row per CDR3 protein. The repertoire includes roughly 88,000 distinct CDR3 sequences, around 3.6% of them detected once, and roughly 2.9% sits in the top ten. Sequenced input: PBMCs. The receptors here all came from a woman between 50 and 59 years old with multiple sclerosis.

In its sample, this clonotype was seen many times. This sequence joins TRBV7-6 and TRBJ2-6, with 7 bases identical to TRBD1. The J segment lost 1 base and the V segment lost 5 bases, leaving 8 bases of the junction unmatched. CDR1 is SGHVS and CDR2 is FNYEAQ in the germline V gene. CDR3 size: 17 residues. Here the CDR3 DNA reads TGTGCCAGCAGCGCAGCAGGCAGGGGGTCTGGGGCCAACGTCCTGACTTTC. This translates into CASSAAGRGSGANVLTF.

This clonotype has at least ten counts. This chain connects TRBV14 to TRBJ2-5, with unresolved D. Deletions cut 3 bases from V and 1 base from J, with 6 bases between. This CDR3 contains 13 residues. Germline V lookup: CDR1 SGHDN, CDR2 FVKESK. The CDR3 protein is CASSHGTQETQYF. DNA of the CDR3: TGTGCCAGCAGCCATGGAACCCAAGAGACCCAGTACTTC. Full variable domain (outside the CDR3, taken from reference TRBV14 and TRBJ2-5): EAGVTQFPSHSVIEKGQTVTLRCDPISGHDNLYWYRRVMGKEIKFLLHFVKESKQDESGMPNNRFLAERTGGTYSTLKVQPAELEDSGVYFCASSHGTQETQYFGPGTRLLVL.

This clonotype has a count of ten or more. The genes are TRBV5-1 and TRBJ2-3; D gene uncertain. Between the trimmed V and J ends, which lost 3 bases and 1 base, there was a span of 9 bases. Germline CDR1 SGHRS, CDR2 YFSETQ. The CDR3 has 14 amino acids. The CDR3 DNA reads TGCGCCAGCAGCTCAACCAGACGCACAGATACGCAGTATTTT. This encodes CASSSTRRTDTQYF.

This CDR3 is CASSLGIEAFF. The CDR3 nucleotides read TGTGCCAGCAGCTTAGGCATTGAAGCTTTCTTT. The chain links TRBV11-2 to TRBJ1-1; no reliable D call. V gave up 1 base and J gave up 7 bases, with 4 bases separating them. Per germline, CDR1 SGHAT and CDR2 FQNNGV. This CDR3 has 11 amino acids.